Described below is a single T cell receptor (beta chain) sequence and its context. Produced via immunoSEQ multiplex PCR; TCRdb's table is partial and in-frame only. Of more than 120,000 clones in the sample, roughly 89% were seen once. The data stem from a study of blood T cell repertoires in COVID-19. Germline V gives CDR1 SEHNR, CDR2 FQNEAQ (reference sequence). Trimming at V came to 5 bases and at J to 7 bases, leaving 9 bases not matched to a gene. CDR3 length equals 17 residues. This chain joins TRBV7-9 and TRBJ1-6; the match to TRBD1 covers 12 bases. The sequence was obtained from a woman in her forties or fifties with active or convalescent COVID-19. Sequencing input: peripheral blood. In DNA form, the CDR3 reads TGTGCCAGCAGCGCCGGGACAGGGGGCGCGGGGAATTCACCCCTCCACTTT. The encoded protein is CASSAGTGGAGNSPLHF.